Listed below are T cell receptor beta chains from one sample, sequenced in a study of blood T cell repertoires in COVID-19. This table comes from immunoSEQ multiplex PCR, and its TCRdb copy is limited to in-frame clones, with some not included. This repertoire shows over 200,000 clones, 84% found once; its top ten account for under 2%. What was sequenced was PBMCs or T cells enriched from blood (not recorded which). The receptors were sampled from a man aged 55 to 70 who had recovered from COVID-19. Both conserved end residues are part of each CDR3. D genes are given only for firm matches. Some rows have no size entry. The others give once, few or many, or a class for an expanded clone.

>TRBV14|16|TRBD1|TRBJ1-1|once
CASSLGQGKGDTEAFF
TGTGCCAGCAGCCTTGGACAGGGGAAAGGAGACACTGAAGCTTTCTTT
>TRBV5-4|19|TRBD2|TRBJ2-2|-
CASSLVMGLATANTGELFF
TGTGCCAGCAGCTTGGTGATGGGACTAGCAACAGCGAACACCGGGGAGCTGTTTTTT
>TRBV4-3|18|-|TRBJ1-2|once
CASSQIYAGPTLLRGYTF
TGCGCCAGCAGCCAAATTTATGCAGGGCCTACTCTCTTGCGTGGCTACACCTTC
>TRBV7-2|15|TRBD2|TRBJ2-1|-
CASSFSGGVPNEQFF
TGTGCCAGCAGCTTTAGCGGGGGCGTACCCAATGAGCAGTTCTTC
>TRBV7-2|15|TRBD1|TRBJ1-2|-
CASSLAGTASYGYTF
TGTGCCAGCAGCTTAGCCGGGACAGCCTCCTATGGCTACACCTTC
>TRBV11-3|15|TRBD1|TRBJ2-5|-
CASSLGGTDQETQYF
TGTGCCAGCAGCTTAGGGGGGACAGACCAAGAGACCCAGTACTTC
>TRBV20-1|11|-|TRBJ2-7|-
CSVTQGLEQYF
TGCAGTGTTACTCAAGGACTTGAGCAGTACTTC
>TRBV6-2/TRBV6-3|14|-|TRBJ1-2|-
CASSYQGSAYGYTF
TGTGCCAGCAGTTACCAGGGTTCAGCCTATGGCTACACCTTC
>TRBV6-5|15|TRBD1|TRBJ2-1|-
CASTSGGLGYNEQFF
TGTGCCAGCACTTCAGGGGGCCTCGGCTACAATGAGCAGTTCTTC
>TRBV7-9|11|-|TRBJ1-2|few
CAGGQGRGYTF
TGTGCCGGCGGCCAGGGTAGGGGCTACACCTTC
>TRBV11-3|15|-|TRBJ1-1|-
CASGIQGIWHTEAFF
TGTGCCAGCGGTATCCAGGGAATCTGGCACACTGAAGCTTTCTTT
>TRBV25-1|14|-|TRBJ1-3|once
CASKNDKSGNTIYF
TGTGCCAGCAAAAATGACAAGTCGGGAAACACCATATATTTT
>TRBV6-5|14|-|TRBJ2-2|-
CASSRLSGPGELFF
TGTGCCAGCAGCCGCCTCTCAGGGCCCGGGGAGCTGTTTTTT
>TRBV6-5|16|-|TRBJ1-2|-
CASSYERTEHNYGYTF
TGTGCCAGCAGTTACGAGAGGACAGAGCACAACTATGGCTACACCTTC
>TRBV7-3|13|TRBD1|TRBJ2-5|few
CASSSRTGGAQYF
TGTGCCAGCAGCTCCCGGACAGGGGGGGCCCAGTACTTC
>TRBV6-5|14|-|TRBJ2-2|-
CASNKAGIAGELFF
TGTGCCAGCAATAAGGCAGGGATAGCCGGGGAGCTGTTTTTT
>TRBV29-1|13|-|TRBJ1-4|-
CSVALGGSEKLFF
TGCAGCGTTGCGCTCGGGGGTTCGGAAAAACTGTTTTTT
>TRBV4-1|13|-|TRBJ2-7|-
CASSQDIGDEQYF
TGCGCCAGCAGCCAAGATATCGGGGACGAGCAGTACTTC